This paragraph reports one T cell receptor beta chain. Its antigen remains unidentified. This record belongs to a study of human versus mouse CDR3 diversity and MHC coevolution. General observations from the study: Roughly 1.5 million TCR beta clonotypes were estimated for humans, the largest repertoire. Human CDR3s averaged more deletions and insertions than mouse CDR3s.

Data came from immunoSEQ multiplex PCR; TCRdb stores just in-frame clones and leaves some out. The sample lists over 60,000 clones, 85% to 95% occurring once. This clonotype was sampled from a person between 25 and 70 years old in good health. Sequencing was done on a sample of naive CD4+ T cells from blood. Subset denoted: CD45RO-negative CD62L-positive naive CD4 T cells.

CDR3: CASSPLPTGALNTEAFF. The CDR3, as DNA: TGCGCCAGCAGCCCCTTACCGACAGGGGCCTTGAACACTGAAGCTTTCTTT. The V and J genes are TRBV5-1 and TRBJ1-1, with TRBD1 matching over 8 bases. The ends lost 4 bases at V and 0 bases at J; junction bases unmatched: 11. CDR3 length: 17 amino acids. CDR1 SGHRS and CDR2 YFSETQ come from the germline V gene.